Listed below are T cell receptor beta chains from one sample, sequenced in a study of technical replicates of blood from a few donors. Method: immunoSEQ multiplex PCR; TCRdb's copy keeps in-frame clones and lacks some. The sample shows roughly 72,000 clones, 80% to 95% of them seen only once. The sample comprised T cells isolated from PBMCs. The receptors were gathered from a human donor in good health. Each CDR3 is given with its conserved first and last residue. D genes are given only for firm matches. Size is omitted from some rows. Given values are once, few, many or a class for expanded clones.

>.|TRBJ1-5|TRBD1|TRBV27
TGTGCCAGCAGTTCGCGACAGGGAGATCAGCCCCAGCATTTT
CASSSRQGDQPQHF
>.|TRBJ2-1|TRBD2|TRBV29-1
TGCAGCGTTTTAGCGGGGAGCTCCTACAATGAGCAGTTCTTC
CSVLAGSSYNEQFF
>.|TRBJ2-7|.|TRBV5-6
TGTGCCAGCAGCTCTCTCCCAGACTACGAGCAGTACTTC
CASSSLPDYEQYF
>.|TRBJ2-6|TRBD1|TRBV7-2
TGTGCCAGCAGCTTAGCTGTGCAGGGGGTCTCTGGGGCCAACGTCCTGACTTTC
CASSLAVQGVSGANVLTF
>.|TRBJ2-5|.|TRBV20-1
TGCAGTGCGGCTACAGGGGAGACCCAGTACTTC
CSAATGETQYF
>.|TRBJ1-1|.|TRBV5-8
TGTGCCAGCAGCCGAGGGTGGGGGGGGACTGAAGCTTTCTTT
CASSRGWGGTEAFF
>.|TRBJ2-1|TRBD1|TRBV11-3
TGTGCCAGCAGCCTAGGGGACAGGGGGCGTTCCTACAATGAGCAGTTCTTC
CASSLGDRGRSYNEQFF
>.|TRBJ2-3|.|TRBV7-9
TGTGCCAGCAGCTCCCCAGGGGAGAGCACAGATACGCAGTATTTT
CASSSPGESTDTQYF
>once|TRBJ2-7|.|TRBV28
TGTGCCAGCAGCCCTATACAGGGCTACGAGCAGTACTTC
CASSPIQGYEQYF
>.|TRBJ2-2|TRBD1|TRBV7-9
TGTGCCAGCAGCGACCCCGGGACAGGGGGCCCCGGGGAGCTGTTTTTT
CASSDPGTGGPGELFF
>.|TRBJ2-3|.|TRBV21-1
TGTGCCAGCAGCAAAGGGACTAGCGGGAGTGGGGGCACAGATACGCAGTATTTT
CASSKGTSGSGGTDTQYF
>.|TRBJ2-5|TRBD2|TRBV7-9
TGTGCCAGCAGTTCCGGGACTAGCGGGAAGCAAGAGACCCAGTACTTC
CASSSGTSGKQETQYF
>.|TRBJ2-7|TRBD1|TRBV5-4
TGTGCCAGCAGTTCAGGGGGCTACGAGCAGTACTTC
CASSSGGYEQYF
>.|TRBJ2-7|.|TRBV9
TGTGCCAGCAGCGTAGCCGGGGAGCAGTACTTC
CASSVAGEQYF
>.|TRBJ2-2|TRBD2|TRBV19
TGTGCCACTACAAGGCAACTCTCGGCGGGAGGGGTCGCCGGGGAGCTGTTTTTT
CATTRQLSAGGVAGELFF
>.|TRBJ2-1|.|TRBV28
TGTGCCAGCAGGATCTTGGACACTCGTCTTATCAATGAGCAGTTCTTC
CASRILDTRLINEQFF
>.|TRBJ1-4|.|TRBV7-9
TGTGCCAGCAGTCAAAATTTGAGGGATAATGAAAAACTGTTTTTT
CASSQNLRDNEKLFF
>.|TRBJ1-2|TRBD1|TRBV18
TGTGCCAGCTCACAGGGGACAGACTATGGCTACACCTTC
CASSQGTDYGYTF
>.|TRBJ2-5|.|TRBV7-2
TGTGCCAGCAGCTTAAACAGACCTCAAGAGACCCAGTACTTC
CASSLNRPQETQYF
>.|TRBJ2-1|.|TRBV18
TGTGCCAGCTCACCAGGTAGCGGCAATGAGCAGTTCTTC
CASSPGSGNEQFF
>.|TRBJ2-7|.|TRBV5-4
TGTGCCAGCAGCTCCAGGCACAGGGTAGACTCTGACGAGCAGTACTTC
CASSSRHRVDSDEQYF
>.|TRBJ1-2|.|TRBV7-9
TGTGCCAGCATTAAGACCCAGGGACATGACTATGGCTACACCTTC
CASIKTQGHDYGYTF
>.|TRBJ1-3|.|TRBV4-3
TGCGCCAGCAGCCAAGGAGGCGGGGCTGGAAACACCATATATTTT
CASSQGGGAGNTIYF